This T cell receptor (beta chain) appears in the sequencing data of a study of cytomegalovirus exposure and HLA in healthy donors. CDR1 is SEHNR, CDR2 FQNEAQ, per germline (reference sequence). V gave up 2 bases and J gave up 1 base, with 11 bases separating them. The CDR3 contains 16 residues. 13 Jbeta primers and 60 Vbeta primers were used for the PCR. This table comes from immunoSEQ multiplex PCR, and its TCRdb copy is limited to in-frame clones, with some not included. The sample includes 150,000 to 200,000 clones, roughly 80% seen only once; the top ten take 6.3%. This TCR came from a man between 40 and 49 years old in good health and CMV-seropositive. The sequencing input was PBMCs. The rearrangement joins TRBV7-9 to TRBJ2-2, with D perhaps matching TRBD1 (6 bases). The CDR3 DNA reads TGTGCCAGCAGCTTACCCAGGGGCCTGAACACCGGGGAGCTGTTTTTT. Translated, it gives CASSLPRGLNTGELFF.